A single sample gave rise to the 27 T cell receptor beta chains below, sequenced in a study of CD8+ T cells in alopecia areata. RNA was isolated and reverse transcribed to cDNA, the sequencing template. The data were produced by immunoSEQ multiplex PCR, yet TCRdb's version contains in-frame clones alone and is incomplete. The top ten clones hold about an eighth of a sample with 180,000 or so clones, roughly 66% of them seen once. The sample in question was CD8+ T cells sorted from blood, obtained at week 0. Receptor source: a human donor with alopecia areata.

This clone was detected many times. CDR3 loop: CAISESQRGGDEQFF. The CDR3 DNA is TGTGCCATCAGTGAGAGCCAGCGGGGGGGCGATGAGCAGTTCTTC. The chain joins TRBV10-3 to TRBJ2-1; TRBD2 aligns across 10 bases. Germline V CDR1 and CDR2: ENHRY, SYGVKD. The CDR3 sequence is 15 residues long. J gave up 8 bases and V 2 bases, and 6 bases lay outside the gene matches.

The chain employs TRBV5-6 and TRBJ2-1; 12 bases are shared with TRBD2. The junction had 7 bases not matched to a gene; V was cut back by 3 bases and J by 6 bases. Germline V gene data show CDR1 as SGHDT and CDR2 as YYEEEE. CDR3 length equals 16 residues. CDR3 nucleotide sequence: TGTGCCAGCAGCTCGCTAGCGGGGGGGCTGGGCAATGAGCAGTTCTTC. As protein: CASSSLAGGLGNEQFF.

The chain combines TRBV2 with TRBJ2-5; 9 nucleotides align to TRBD2. V lost 9 bases to trimming and J lost 5 bases; unmatched junction nucleotides: 7. There are 13 residues in the CDR3. The germline V gene has CDR1 SNHLY and CDR2 FYNNEI. The DNA for the CDR3 is TGTGCCAGTTATAGCGGGGGCGGGGAGACCCAGTACTTC. Its protein is CASYSGGGETQYF.

V is TRBV4-2 and J is TRBJ1-2; TRBD1 matches at 7 bases. With V trimmed by 0 bases and J by 6 bases, 13 bases remained unmatched. Looked up from germline, CDR1 is LGHNA and CDR2 is YNFKEQ. This CDR3 region has 17 residues. CDR3 coding DNA: TGTGCCAGCAGCCAAGAGGGGACAGCCAAAGAAGAAGATGGCTACACCTTC. It encodes CASSQEGTAKEEDGYTF.

The chain combines TRBV30 with TRBJ2-5; D possibly corresponds to TRBD1 (6 bases). Germline CDR1 is GTSNPN and CDR2 is SVGIG (reference sequence). CDR3 length equals 13 residues. V shed 2 bases and J shed 1 base, with 8 bases lying between them. CDR3 protein: CAWSQGIQETQYF. The CDR3 nucleotides are TGTGCCTGGAGTCAGGGGATCCAAGAGACCCAGTACTTC. The full variable domain, its missing parts supplied by reference TRBV30 and TRBJ2-5, is SQTIHQWPATLVQPVGSPLSLECTVEGTSNPNLYWYRQAAGRGLQLLFYSVGIGQISSEVPQNLSASRPQDRQFILSSKKLLLSDSGFYLCAWSQGIQETQYFGPGTRLLVL.

The sample holds a few counts of this clone. This chain's CDR3 is CASSLGGVFPYEQYF. The CDR3 DNA sequence: TGTGCCAGCAGCTTAGGTGGGGTATTTCCCTACGAGCAGTACTTC. The chain uses TRBV11-3 and TRBJ2-7; D gene ambiguous. Germline lookup yields CDR1 SGHNT and CDR2 YENEEA. The CDR3 contains 15 residues. V dropped 1 base and J dropped 2 bases, with 12 bases sitting between them.

The chain joins TRBV5-1 to TRBJ2-7; 10 nucleotides agree with TRBD1. This CDR3 comprises 14 residues. V trimming: 7 bases; J trimming: 6 bases; junction bases outside the gene matches: 10. The V gene's germline CDR1 is SGHRS and CDR2 YFSETQ. This CDR3 reads CASYERQGAGEQYF. CDR3 nucleotides: TGCGCCAGCTACGAACGACAGGGGGCGGGCGAGCAGTACTTC.

V gene TRBV15 combines with J gene TRBJ1-6; tentatively, D is TRBD1 (5 bases). Trimming removed 0 bases from V and 9 bases from J, with 12 bases in between. This CDR3 contains 15 residues. Per germline, CDR1 LNHNV and CDR2 YYDKDF (reference sequence). DNA of the CDR3: TGTGCCACCAGCAGAGAGAGGGGAATCGGTTCACCCCTCCACTTT. Its protein is CATSRERGIGSPLHF.

The CDR3, as DNA: TGCGCCAGCAGCCTATTTGACGGCAGGGGAGCTTTCTTT. Its protein product is CASSLFDGRGAFF. This sequence joins TRBV4-1 and TRBJ1-1; the D gene is possibly TRBD1 (6 bases). Germline CDR1 and CDR2: MGHRA and YSYEKL. The CDR3 sequence is 13 residues long. The ends were cut back, 4 bases at V and 10 bases at J, with 16 bases in the middle.

This clone was seen more than once but under ten times. The chain employs TRBV29-1 and TRBJ2-3; possibly TRBD1 or TRBD2 for D (6 bases each). This CDR3 is 15 amino acids long. The germline V gene encodes CDR1 SQVTM and CDR2 ANQGSEA. V lost 5 bases, J lost 1 base, and 16 bases lay in between. In DNA form, the CDR3 reads TGCAGCGTTACCGGGGGCCTCTCTGGCACAGATACGCAGTATTTT. This sequence encodes CSVTGGLSGTDTQYF.

This chain uses TRBV5-1 with TRBJ2-1; the match to TRBD2 covers 8 bases. J gave up 7 bases and V 7 bases, and 10 bases lay outside the gene matches. The CDR3 extends over 14 amino acids. In germline, CDR1 is SGHRS, CDR2 YFSETQ. CDR3 nucleotide sequence: TGCGCCAGCGCCCCAGGACTAGCCTGGAATGAGCAGTTCTTC. Its protein product is CASAPGLAWNEQFF.

The chain couples TRBV7-6 to TRBJ2-5; D may be TRBD2 (5 bases). Germline V gives CDR1 SGHVS, CDR2 FNYEAQ. The CDR3 is made up of 13 amino acids. Trimming took off 2 bases at V and 5 bases at J, with 9 bases between the two ends. The CDR3: CASSLRRVETQYF. DNA for the CDR3: TGTGCCAGCAGCTTACGGCGGGTTGAGACCCAGTACTTC.

This clone was found a few times. The CDR3 protein is CASSHLGSDNEQFF. The CDR3 DNA reads TGCGCCAGCAGCCACCTCGGATCCGACAATGAGCAGTTCTTC. The chain is built from TRBV4-1 and TRBJ2-1; D uncertain. Germline V gene sequence: CDR1 MGHRA, CDR2 YSYEKL. The CDR3 totals 14 residues. Deletions cut 3 bases from V and 5 bases from J, with 11 bases between.

The V call is TRBV4-1, the J call TRBJ2-4, with 9 nucleotides matching TRBD1. The germline CDR1 and CDR2 sequences are MGHRA and YSYEKL. The length of the CDR3 is 15 residues. V lost 3 bases and J lost 6; bases outside the gene matches: 6. CDR3 amino acids: CASSQRTGAGNIQYF. CDR3 coding DNA: TGCGCCAGCAGCCAGCGGACAGGGGCAGGAAACATTCAGTACTTC.

The V and J genes are TRBV25-1 and TRBJ2-4, with 10 nucleotides matching TRBD1. The CDR3 sequence is 15 residues long. J gave up 5 bases and V 2 bases, and 3 bases lay outside the gene matches. The germline V gene encodes CDR1 MGHDK and CDR2 SYGVNS. CDR3 sequence (DNA): TGTGCCAGCAGTGAACTTGACAGGGGGCAAAACATTCAGTACTTC. The encoded protein is CASSELDRGQNIQYF.

There are a few counts of this clone. This chain links TRBV29-1 with TRBJ1-1, with no clear D. Germline loops: CDR1 SQVTM, CDR2 ANQGSEA. The CDR3 loop spans 14 amino acids. V was trimmed by 6 bases and J by 5 bases, leaving 19 bases between them. CDR3 amino acids: CSVSRVSRGTEAFF. CDR3 DNA sequence: TGCAGCGTGAGTAGGGTCTCCAGAGGGACTGAAGCTTTCTTT.

V usage is TRBV9 and J usage is TRBJ2-5; 9 bases fit TRBD1. The CDR3 covers 16 residues. The V gene's germline CDR1 is SGDLS and CDR2 YYNGEE. The junction had 11 bases not matched to a gene; V was cut back by 3 bases and J by 5 bases. The CDR3 sequence is CASSADSGTGRETQYF. The DNA of the CDR3 is TGTGCCAGCAGCGCAGACTCGGGGACAGGGCGGGAGACCCAGTACTTC.

This clone occurred a few times. This same CDR3 is encoded by further DNA sequences in the sample. This chain joins TRBV9 and TRBJ2-3; D unclear. Trimming left V 2 bases short and J 6 bases short, with 10 bases between. The CDR3 is made up of 13 amino acids. CDR1 is SGDLS and CDR2 is YYNGEE in the germline V gene. The CDR3: CASSVEVPDTQYF. CDR3 sequence (DNA): TGTGCCAGCAGCGTTGAGGTGCCGGATACGCAGTATTTT.

The chain recombines TRBV29-1 with TRBJ2-2; the match to TRBD2 covers 8 bases. The V segment lost 7 bases and the J segment 2 bases; nucleotides outside the gene matches: 9. This CDR3 comprises 15 residues. Per the germline V gene, CDR1 is SQVTM and CDR2 is ANQGSEA. CDR3 coding DNA: TGCAGCGGCGACCTCGGGGGGGGAAACACCGGGGAGCTGTTTTTT. It codes for CSGDLGGGNTGELFF.

The V call is TRBV7-9, the J call TRBJ2-5; D ambiguous. Trimming removed 6 bases at V and 0 bases at J, with 8 bases between. Germline values: CDR1 SEHNR, CDR2 FQNEAQ (reference sequence). This CDR3 has 13 amino acids. This CDR3 reads CASRDTYQETQYF. The CDR3 DNA sequence: TGTGCCAGCAGAGACACGTACCAAGAGACCCAGTACTTC. Full variable domain (outside the CDR3, taken from reference TRBV7-9 and TRBJ2-5): DTGVSQNPRHKITKRGQNVTFRCDPISEHNRLYWYRQTLGQGPEFLTYFQNEAQLEKSRLLSDRFSAERPKGSFSTLEIQRTEQGDSAMYLCASRDTYQETQYFGPGTRLLVL.

This chain uses TRBV13 with TRBJ1-6; 7 nucleotides match TRBD1. The V and J ends lost 3 bases and 7 bases, in that order; junction bases with no gene match: 3. The germline CDR1 and CDR2 sequences are PRHDT and FYEKMQ (reference sequence). The CDR3 length is 14 residues. This chain's CDR3 is CASSLGQYNSPLHF. For the CDR3, the DNA is TGTGCCAGCAGCTTGGGACAGTACAATTCACCCCTCCACTTT.

This sequence joins TRBV23-1 and TRBJ1-6, with a weak D call TRBD1 (5 bases). TRBV23-1 is annotated as an ORF whose role is uncertain. This CDR3 is 16 amino acids long. Trimming stripped 4 bases from V and 4 bases from J, with 14 bases between. The CDR3 spells CASSPVGTYYNSPLHF. In DNA, the CDR3 is TGCGCCAGCAGTCCCGTCGGGACCTATTATAATTCACCCCTCCACTTT.

The CDR3 nucleotides read TGTGCCTGGGACATGCAGGGACAGGGTCTGAACTATGGCTACACCTTC. Encoded protein: CAWDMQGQGLNYGYTF. The rearrangement uses TRBV30 and TRBJ1-2; 9 nucleotides match TRBD1. The trim removed 5 bases at V and 2 bases at J, leaving 12 bases unmatched. Per the germline V gene, CDR1 is GTSNPN and CDR2 is SVGIG (reference sequence). CDR3 length: 16 residues.

This chain uses TRBV6-1 with TRBJ2-5; 11 positions match TRBD2. Germline values: CDR1 MNHNS, CDR2 SASEGT. The CDR3 length is 14 residues. Trimming at V came to 9 bases and at J to 5 bases, leaving 8 bases not matched to a gene. The chain's CDR3 is CASPLAGGPETQYF. As DNA, the CDR3 is TGTGCCAGTCCGCTAGCGGGGGGTCCTGAGACCCAGTACTTC.

In its sample, this clone was seen once. The chain joins TRBV11-2 to TRBJ2-5; D is possibly TRBD1 (5 bases). There are 15 residues in the CDR3. V was trimmed by 0 bases and J by 1 base, leaving 9 bases between them. Germline lookup yields CDR1 SGHAT and CDR2 FQNNGV. CDR3 region: CASSLDQGRQETQYF. In nucleotides, the CDR3 is TGTGCCAGCAGCTTAGATCAGGGCCGCCAAGAGACCCAGTACTTC.

The chain is built from TRBV7-9 and TRBJ2-1; D is perhaps TRBD1 or TRBD2 (5 bases each). This CDR3 spans 14 amino acids. Germline V gene sequence: CDR1 SEHNR, CDR2 FQNEAQ (reference sequence). V dropped 2 bases and J dropped 6 bases, with 11 bases sitting between them. The CDR3 reads CASSLFGTGNEQFF. DNA for the CDR3: TGTGCCAGCAGCTTATTCGGGACGGGCAATGAGCAGTTCTTC.

This clone is labeled as medium-sized (0.01 to 0.1%). At one end, the junction sequence differs from germline, possibly due to a read error. CDR3 protein: CASSDPRSKLF. In DNA form, the CDR3 reads TGTGCCAGCAGCGACCCGAGAAGCAAGCTCTTC. The rearrangement uses TRBV7-9 and TRBJ2-1; D remains ambiguous. The V gene's germline CDR1 is SEHNR and CDR2 FQNEAQ (reference sequence). The CDR3 has 11 amino acids.